Shown below are 24 T cell receptor beta chains from a single sample sequenced in a study of OX40 agonist ivuxolimab in advanced cancers. TCRdb keeps only in-frame clones here, not all; method: immunoSEQ multiplex PCR. The sample contains fewer than 200,000 clones, 85% to 95% of which appear only once. Here the sequenced sample was CD4+ or CD8+ T cells sorted from blood, taken in a trial of the OX40 agonist ivuxolimab. These TCRs come from an adult with an advanced solid tumor such as melanoma, head and neck, liver or kidney cancer.

This chain links TRBV18 with TRBJ1-2, with D possibly being TRBD1 (5 bases). This CDR3 region has 14 residues. V shed 3 bases and J shed 1 base, with 9 bases lying between them. Germline values: CDR1 KGHSH, CDR2 LQKENI. For the CDR3, the DNA is TGTGCCAGCTCACCTGGGGCCGATAACTATGGCTACACCTTC. It specifies CASSPGADNYGYTF.

V and J are TRBV7-9 and TRBJ2-3; 11 bases are shared with TRBD2. Per the germline V gene, CDR1 is SEHNR and CDR2 is FQNEAQ (reference sequence). Germline trimming cut 4 bases from V and 1 base from J; bases unmatched to any gene: 4. The CDR3 loop spans 16 amino acids. The CDR3 nucleotides read TGTGCCAGCAGCTGGGAGACTAGCGGGGGCACAGATACGCAGTATTTT. Protein sequence: CASSWETSGGTDTQYF.

This sequence joins TRBV28 and TRBJ2-5; no definite D call. The CDR3 contains 11 residues. Germline V gene lookup returns CDR1 MDHEN and CDR2 SYDVKM. Trimming took off 3 bases at V and 7 bases at J, with 6 bases between the two ends. CDR3 sequence reads: CASSFMATQYF. The CDR3 DNA is TGTGCCAGCAGTTTCATGGCGACCCAGTACTTC.

This clone has a single count. V is TRBV5-1 and J is TRBJ2-1; D is possibly TRBD2 (5 bases). Trimming pared 0 bases from V and 4 bases from J, leaving 11 bases between. The CDR3 runs 15 residues. Germline V gene sequence: CDR1 SGHRS, CDR2 YFSETQ. The CDR3 is CASSLDGPGYNEQFF. In nucleotides, the CDR3 is TGCGCCAGCAGCTTGGACGGTCCGGGGTACAATGAGCAGTTCTTC.

This clone has a single count. CDR3 bases: TGCGCCAGCAGCTTGCAGTCGGAAGGGTGGAATGAGCAGTTCTTC. Protein: CASSLQSEGWNEQFF. The chain joins TRBV5-1 to TRBJ2-1; D remains ambiguous. The length of the CDR3 is 15 residues. Germline values: CDR1 SGHRS, CDR2 YFSETQ. V lost 1 base and J 7 bases, leaving 15 bases between the germline ends.

J is TRBJ2-3 and V is TRBV27; D unclear. V was cut by 2 bases and J by 7 bases, with 4 bases left in between. In germline, CDR1 is MNHEY, CDR2 SMNVEV (reference sequence). CDR3 length: 11 amino acids. The CDR3 coding sequence is TGTGCCAGCAGTTTAGGCCATACGCAGTATTTT. Encoded protein: CASSLGHTQYF.

The V gene is TRBV29-1, the J gene TRBJ1-1; unclear D gene. CDR1 and CDR2 (germline): SQVTM, ANQGSEA. The CDR3 runs 10 residues. The V end lost 4 bases, the J end lost 4 bases, and 4 bases lay between the germline ends. For the CDR3, the DNA is TGCAGCGTTGCTTCCACTGAAGCTTTCTTT. This translates into CSVASTEAFF.

The chain couples TRBV18 to TRBJ2-5; 8 bases are shared with TRBD1. Germline-derived CDR1 and CDR2 are KGHSH and LQKENI. V trimming: 5 bases; J trimming: 1 base; junction bases outside the gene matches: 3. The CDR3 spans 14 residues. CDR3 in DNA: TGTGCCAGCTCATTGGACAGGGTCCAAGAGACCCAGTACTTC. Its translation: CASSLDRVQETQYF.

V usage is TRBV6-5 and J usage is TRBJ1-2; D gene ambiguous. The CDR3 has 15 residues. Germline CDR1 is MNHEY and CDR2 is SVGAGI. V was clipped by 0 bases and J by 8 bases, with 16 bases between them. The DNA of the CDR3 is TGTGCCAGCAGTTACTCGGGAGGGCTTACGGGGGGCTACACCTTC. Translation: CASSYSGGLTGGYTF.

The chain recombines TRBV29-1 with TRBJ1-5; D is uncertain. V was pared by 4 bases and J by 1 base, with 8 bases between. This CDR3 region has 13 residues. Germline lookup yields CDR1 SQVTM and CDR2 ANQGSEA. CDR3 DNA: TGCAGCGTTGCCTGGGGAAGCAATCAGCCCCAGCATTTT. Translating it yields CSVAWGSNQPQHF.

The J gene is TRBJ2-7, the V gene TRBV7-2; D is uncertain. With 5 bases removed from V and 7 bases from J, the gap between germline ends came to 15 bases. Per the germline V gene, CDR1 is SGHTA and CDR2 is FQGNSA. This CDR3 spans 13 amino acids. This chain's CDR3 is CASSPWGIEEQYF. The CDR3 DNA sequence: TGTGCCAGCAGCCCCTGGGGTATAGAAGAGCAGTACTTC.

This chain uses TRBV18 with TRBJ2-7, with 10 bases identical to TRBD1. Germline V gene sequence: CDR1 KGHSH, CDR2 LQKENI. The CDR3 covers 14 residues. V lost 3 bases, J lost 7 bases, and 6 bases stayed unmatched. The CDR3 region is CASSPQGQGWEQYF. CDR3 in DNA: TGTGCCAGCTCACCTCAGGGACAGGGGTGGGAGCAGTACTTC.

The J gene is TRBJ2-2, the V gene TRBV5-1; TRBD1 matches at 9 bases. Germline assignment: CDR1 SGHRS and CDR2 YFSETQ. The junction had 0 bases not matched to a gene; V was cut back by 4 bases and J by 5 bases. The CDR3 runs 13 residues. CDR3 nucleotides: TGCGCCAGCAGCGGACAGGGGACCGGGGAGCTGTTTTTT. This translates into CASSGQGTGELFF.

The V gene is TRBV28, the J gene TRBJ2-5, with TRBD1 matching over 7 bases. The assigned J gene may be wrong: the sequence end matches TRBJ2-7 better. CDR1 is MDHEN, CDR2 SYDVKM, per germline. The CDR3 runs to 14 residues. The CDR3 DNA reads as TGTGCCAGCAGTTTATCCGGACAGGTCCACGAGCAGTACTTC. Amino acid sequence: CASSLSGQVHEQYF.

J is TRBJ2-5 and V is TRBV7-9, with D unclear. CDR3 length: 15 amino acids. Germline assignment: CDR1 SEHNR and CDR2 FQNEAQ (reference sequence). V was shortened by 2 bases and J by 4 bases, with 14 bases between the two germline ends. The CDR3 DNA follows: TGTGCCAGCAGCTTATTTCTTGGATCGGGAGAGACCCAGTACTTC. Amino acid sequence: CASSLFLGSGETQYF.

This chain connects TRBV11-3 to TRBJ2-3, with TRBD1 identical over 11 bases. Trimming removed 0 bases from V and 8 bases from J; junction bases left unmatched: 16. Germline loops: CDR1 SGHNT, CDR2 YENEEA. The CDR3 spans 19 residues. CDR3 coding DNA: TGTGCCAGCAGCTTAGATCTCCCCCCGGGACAGGGGGTGCCTGGTACGCAGTATTTT. Amino acid sequence: CASSLDLPPGQGVPGTQYF.

The chain recombines TRBV5-4 with TRBJ2-5; a weak D match, TRBD2 (5 bases). The CDR3 totals 14 residues. Germline V gives CDR1 SGHNT, CDR2 YYREEE (reference sequence). The V and J ends lost 4 bases and 4 bases respectively, with 14 bases between them. The CDR3 region is CASSRYLGRETQYF. The CDR3 DNA reads as TGTGCCAGCAGCCGTTATCTAGGGAGAGAGACCCAGTACTTC.

This rearrangement joins TRBV9 to TRBJ2-2; D is possibly TRBD2 (6 bases). The germline V gene has CDR1 SGDLS and CDR2 YYNGEE. V shed 4 bases and J shed 2 bases, with 18 bases lying between them. The CDR3 totals 17 residues. Here the CDR3 DNA reads TGTGCCAGCAGCCCACGGGAAGGTAGCGGTAACACCGGGGAGCTGTTTTTT. It encodes CASSPREGSGNTGELFF.

The CDR3 DNA follows: TGTGCCAGCAGTACGGACAGGGCCCGGAATTCACCCCTCCACTTT. This encodes CASSTDRARNSPLHF. The chain carries TRBV6-5 and TRBJ1-6, with 8 positions matching TRBD1. The V gene's germline CDR1 is MNHEY and CDR2 SVGAGI. V was clipped by 5 bases and J by 7 bases; unmatched bases: 7. CDR3 length: 15 amino acids.

This sequence joins TRBV27 and TRBJ2-7; D gene unclear. Germline V gene data show CDR1 as MNHEY and CDR2 as SMNVEV (reference sequence). The CDR3 consists of 15 residues. Trimming cost V 8 bases and J 3 bases, with 20 bases left between them. This CDR3 reads CASQRSQETNYEQYF. The CDR3 DNA is TGTGCCAGCCAACGCTCCCAGGAGACGAACTACGAGCAGTACTTC.

The rearrangement joins TRBV19 to TRBJ1-2; D is ambiguous. V gave up 5 bases and J gave up 4 bases, with 14 bases separating them. The CDR3 is 14 amino acids. Looked up from germline, CDR1 is LNHDA and CDR2 is SQIVND (reference sequence). CDR3 sequence (DNA): TGTGCCAGTAGTCCTCAGACGCAGCGCTATGGCTACACCTTC. Translated, it gives CASSPQTQRYGYTF.

The rearrangement links TRBV25-1 to TRBJ2-7, with a possible D match to TRBD1 (5 bases). CDR3 size: 11 residues. The V gene's germline CDR1 is MGHDK and CDR2 SYGVNS. Trimming stripped 5 bases from V and 4 bases from J, with 6 bases between. The CDR3 DNA is TGTGCCAGCAGTAGGGGTTACGAGCAGTACTTC. Its translation is CASSRGYEQYF.

The chain couples TRBV5-6 to TRBJ2-7; D is perhaps TRBD2 (5 bases). Deletions cut 0 bases from V and 4 bases from J, with 14 bases between. Germline V gene data show CDR1 as SGHDT and CDR2 as YYEEEE. The CDR3 sequence is 15 residues long. CDR3 DNA: TGTGCCAGCAGCTTGGAAACTAGATACACGTACGAGCAGTACTTC. Amino acid sequence: CASSLETRYTYEQYF.

The chain employs TRBV7-2 and TRBJ1-1; D is unclear. The CDR3 runs to 14 residues. Germline CDR1 reads SGHTA; CDR2 reads FQGNSA. V was pared by 1 base and J by 3 bases, with 9 bases between. The CDR3 reads CASSLVGGDTEAFF. The CDR3 DNA reads TGTGCCAGCAGCTTAGTGGGTGGGGACACTGAAGCTTTCTTT.